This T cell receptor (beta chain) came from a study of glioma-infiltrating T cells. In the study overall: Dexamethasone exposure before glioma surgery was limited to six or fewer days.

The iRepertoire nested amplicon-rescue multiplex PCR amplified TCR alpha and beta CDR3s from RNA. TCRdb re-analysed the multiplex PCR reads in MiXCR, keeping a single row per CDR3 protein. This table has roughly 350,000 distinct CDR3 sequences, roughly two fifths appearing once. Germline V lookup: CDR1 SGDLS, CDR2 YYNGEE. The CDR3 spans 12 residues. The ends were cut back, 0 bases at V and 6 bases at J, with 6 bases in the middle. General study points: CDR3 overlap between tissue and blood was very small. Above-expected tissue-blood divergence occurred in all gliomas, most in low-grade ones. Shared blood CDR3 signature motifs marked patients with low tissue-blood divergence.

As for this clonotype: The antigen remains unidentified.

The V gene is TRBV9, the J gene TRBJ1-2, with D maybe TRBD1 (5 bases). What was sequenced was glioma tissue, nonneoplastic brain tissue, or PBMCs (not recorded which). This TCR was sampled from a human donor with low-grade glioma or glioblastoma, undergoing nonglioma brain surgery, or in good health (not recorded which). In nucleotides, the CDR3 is TGTGCCAGCAGCGTAGCCAGGGATGGCTACACCTTC. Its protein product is CASSVARDGYTF.